This T cell receptor (beta chain) was captured in a study of Graves' ophthalmopathy and Graves' hyperthyroidism (dated by TCRdb to the late 2010s). Regarding the complete study: Peripheral blood was collected before any treatment was given, at the time of initial diagnosis. The independent validation cohort included about 19 hyperthyroidism patients plus 17 patients who later progressed from hyperthyroidism to ophthalmopathy. Following sampling, methimazole starting at 30 mg daily was administered to hyperthyroidism patients, and high-dose intravenous methylprednisolone was administered to ophthalmopathy patients. To explore V-J signatures that distinguish ophthalmopathy from hyperthyroidism, a discovery set of 95 to 100 patients was enrolled, made up of approximately 45 with ophthalmopathy and 57 with stable hyperthyroidism. TCR beta repertoire signatures were used to distinguish Graves' ophthalmopathy from Graves' hyperthyroidism and to predict progression to ophthalmopathy. T-cell repertoires of thyroid tissue and blood were compared in several hyperthyroidism patients. In total, around 130 blood samples were TCR-sequenced: 40 to 45 ophthalmopathy, 75 hyperthyroidism and around 17 hyperthyroidism-to-ophthalmopathy patients. For training and testing, the 100 or so patients in the discovery cohort were randomly divided in a 7:3 ratio.

TCR beta CDR3 regions were amplified from RNA transcripts for repertoire sequencing. The first round of RT-PCR was done with HTBI primers and the Qiagen OneStep RT-PCR kit, and was followed by a second round of multiplex PCR, then size selection and purification. Sequencing of the libraries was carried out on an Illumina HiSeq2000 in paired-end mode with 100 bp reads. The original pipeline was this. SOAPnuke was used to process the reads, throwing out any read that had adapters, had uncalled bases, had a mean Phred below 15, or lacked an exact constant-primer or identifier match. COPE v1.2.5 was used to merge the high-quality paired reads. Clonotypes were defined as unique nucleotide sequences and were aligned to IMGT TRB V, D and J references using MiTCR v1.1. Only V-J combinations with frequency above 0.0001 were analysed, covering about 99% of repertoires. A TCR clonal expansion and chaos score per V-J combination was defined as the ratio of F50 clonal expansion to chaos observed in the TCRdist matrix. Welch's t-statistics and random forest were used to reduce the features to about a dozen V-J combinations, which were then used as input to a naive Bayes classifier. The Morisita-Horn index was used to measure how similar the thyroid and blood repertoires were. TCRdb reworked the public reads: Q25 trimming with fastp, MiXCR clone assembly, productive beta chains retained. Each record represents a unique CDR3 protein, reported with the most common genes and DNA among its rows. The V and J calls, along with clone size, are taken from TCRdb and not from the paper's own processing. In this sample the table shows hundreds of thousands of distinct CDR3 sequences, around a fifth of which occur a single time. The ten largest clones add up to under 3% of the sample.

What the study reported, not specific to this receptor: In validation, the model predicted ophthalmopathy progression with nearly 71% sensitivity and approximately 78% specificity; more than ten predicted patients were CT-confirmed with GO in a median of about 7.1 months. Among expanded thyroid clonotypes with frequency above 0.001, most also showed up in blood, which suggests that blood repertoires may reflect the thyroid immune response. No statistical method was used to set the sample size in advance, and the investigators knew which group each participant was assigned to. Ophthalmopathy was separated from stable hyperthyroidism by the 13-signature model with just under 90% sensitivity and around 81% specificity in cross-validation and with 80%/75% in the test set.

This clonotype was observed a handful of times. Which antigen it targets is not known. No base qualities exist here, and no much larger clone lies one base off it. Stable hyperthyroidism was defined as no progression to ophthalmopathy within 18 months of follow-up. The hyperthyroidism patients were 18 to 65 years old and newly diagnosed, with a disease duration of less than 2 months. Anyone with other autoimmune diseases, uncontrolled infections, pregnancy or lactation was excluded from the study. Diagnosis relied on clinical symptoms, serum thyroxine, TRAb, thyroid ultrasound and orbital computed tomography. PBMCs were isolated from approximately 10 ml of fresh peripheral blood by Ficoll-Paque density gradient centrifugation. Trizol reagent was used to extract the total RNA, and its quality was then checked on an Agilent 2100 Bioanalyzer. The clonotype comes from a woman under 30 with stable Graves' hyperthyroidism. Donor details come from another sample of the same person, matched by shared clones. Material for sequencing was peripheral blood.

Read as DNA, the sequence is TGTGCCAGCAGCCCTACAGTAGGCGGCCCTACGGGGCAGTACTTC. It is translated as CASSPTVGGPTGQYF. The sequence is built from TRBV11-2 and TRBJ2-7; the D gene assignment is ambiguous. Looking up the germline V gene yields CDR1 SGHAT and CDR2 FQNNGV. Deletion took 5 bases off V and 9 bases off J, with a span of 23 bases between the germline ends. The CDR3 holds 15 amino acids from the cysteine to the phenylalanine. Only the CDR3 region is kept as DNA, spanning 45 bases read in frame from base 1.